This T cell receptor (beta chain) was sequenced in a study of monozygotic twins with inflammatory bowel disease. Study-wide results and caveats: With others, IBD patients shared fewer clonotypes than healthy twins did, especially with disease activity. Individual T cell subtypes were not distinguishable.

UMIs containing a 6-nucleotide sample barcode were added via template switching. TCRdb re-called the 5' RACE reads, yielding one record per CDR3 amino acid sequence without DNA. The record lists 330,000 or so distinct CDR3 sequences, of which the ten most abundant hold 2% to 2.5%. Total RNA isolation used whole blood (no T cell sorting was performed). Note on this clonotype: Its antigen is undetermined.

This receptor was taken from a human donor with ulcerative colitis or Crohn's disease, or a healthy co-twin of an affected twin (not recorded which). The sequencing sample was made of blood.

This CDR3 is CASSGLAGVQYF. This rearrangement joins TRBV12-3 or TRBV12-4 to TRBJ2-7; TCRdb proposes TRBD2, but this gene call is untestable without DNA. The CDR3 sequence is 12 residues long.